Only a few counts were recorded for the clone carrying this T cell receptor (beta chain). Its specificity is unknown. The data stem from a study of blood T cells in healthy people across ages. Study conclusions and caveats: As age increased, TCR beta diversity per million T cells fell in a roughly linear fashion. Percentage of naive T cells showed a strong correlation with TCR beta diversity. Naive CD4+ cells and diversity were both higher in long-lived donors than in aged donors.

A sample-barcoded 5' primer and a J-beta primer mix were used in a second PCR of about 6 to 11 cycles. The authors tagged each cDNA molecule using a template-switch adaptor with 12 random nucleotides. TCRdb reprocessed the 5' RACE reads via MiXCR and lists one record per CDR3 protein. The table has 800,000 to 1,000,000 distinct CDR3 sequences, around 46% seen once; the top ten hold 13%. This CDR3 region has 14 residues. Trimming at V came to 4 bases and at J to 5 bases, leaving 3 bases not matched to a gene. CDR1 KGHDR and CDR2 SFDVKD come from the germline V gene. This receptor was taken from a man aged 25 to 40 in good health. This chain links TRBV24-1 with TRBJ2-1, with 8 nucleotides matching TRBD2. The sample comprised blood. The CDR3 reads CATSESGGNNEQFF. CDR3 DNA sequence: TGTGCCACCAGTGAGAGCGGGGGAAACAATGAGCAGTTCTTC.